The TCR beta chain described here comes from a study of beta chain features in type 1 diabetes. Study-wide results and limits: Patients with type 1 diabetes showed fewer VDJ junction insertions and more deletions. TCRB CDR3 length was moderately but significantly reduced in all four CD4+ subsets of Type 1 diabetes patients.

In regard to this clone: The antigen is unknown.

The CDR3 extends over 15 amino acids. V lost 3 bases, J lost 4 bases, and 1 base stayed unmatched. The germline gives CDR1 SGDLS, CDR2 YYNGEE. The entirety of the isolated RNA underwent reverse transcription, so expressed TCRB transcripts were sequenced. Method: immunoSEQ multiplex PCR; TCRdb's copy keeps in-frame clones and lacks some. The sample has about 640,000 clones, over 10% seen once. This chain joins TRBV9 and TRBJ1-6; 10 positions match TRBD1. This TCR was recovered from a man younger than 45 with type 1 diabetes. Sequencing was carried out using naive CD4+ T cells from blood. The CDR3 DNA follows: TGTGCCAGCAGCGCGGGACAGGGGTATAATTCACCCCTCCACTTT. It encodes CASSAGQGYNSPLHF.